This TCR beta chain originates from a study of T-cell reconstitution after alpha-beta-depleted transplantation in children. Whole-study findings and limits: Two months or so post-transplant, alpha-beta T cells reportedly derived from several hundred expanded graft clones.

The CDR3 consists of 11 residues. Germline V gives CDR1 MDHEN, CDR2 SYDVKM. V lost 7 bases and J 1 base, leaving 4 bases between the germline ends. This clonotype occurred many times. Antigen: not known. Unique molecular identifiers were incorporated when the TCRbeta library was constructed. One entry per CDR3 protein results from TCRdb running MiXCR on the PCR reads. Among roughly 240,000 distinct CDR3 sequences listed, less than 9% were seen once. The source of this sequence is a male patient between 10 and 17 years old who had a stem cell transplant for acute lymphoblastic leukemia, so the T cells may come from the graft donor. The sequencing used PBMCs, mostly from graft donor cells, collected 180 days after TCRalphabeta/CD19-depleted stem cell transplant. The chain couples TRBV28 to TRBJ1-1; D call uncertain. DNA of the CDR3: TGTGCCAGCACCCAGAACACTGAAGCTTTCTTT. This translates into CASTQNTEAFF.